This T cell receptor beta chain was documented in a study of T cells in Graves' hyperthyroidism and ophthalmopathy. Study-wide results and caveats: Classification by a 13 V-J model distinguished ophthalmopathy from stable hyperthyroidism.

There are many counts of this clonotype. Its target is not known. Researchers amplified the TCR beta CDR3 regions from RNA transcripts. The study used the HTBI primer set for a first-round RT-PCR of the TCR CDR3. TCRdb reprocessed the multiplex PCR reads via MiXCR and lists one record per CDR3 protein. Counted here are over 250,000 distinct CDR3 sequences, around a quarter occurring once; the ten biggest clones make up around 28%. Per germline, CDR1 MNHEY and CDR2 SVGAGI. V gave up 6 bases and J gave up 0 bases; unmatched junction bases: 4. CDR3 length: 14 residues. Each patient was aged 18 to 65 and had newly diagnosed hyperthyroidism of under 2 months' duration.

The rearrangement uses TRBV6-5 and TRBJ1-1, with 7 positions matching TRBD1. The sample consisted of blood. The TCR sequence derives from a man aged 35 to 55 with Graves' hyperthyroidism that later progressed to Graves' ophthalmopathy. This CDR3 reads CASSGQVMNTEAFF. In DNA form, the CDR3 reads TGTGCCAGCAGCGGACAGGTCATGAACACTGAAGCTTTCTTT.